This TCR beta chain is from a study of identical twins (dated by TCRdb to about 2016). Background for the entire study: To test whether fetal clonotypes persist, this study deep-sequenced TCR alpha and beta repertoires from monozygotic twins, from unrelated adults of various ages, and from cord blood. To rule out contamination, the twin experiments were replicated at different times with different library preparation protocols. The paper as a whole reports these results and caveats: Because the same donors could not be followed over many years, the conclusions depended on cross-sectional statistical analysis. Out-of-frame TCR alpha sequences shared between twins showed an excess of low generation-probability sequences compared with coincidental sharing between unrelated individuals. A weaker excess of twin sharing was found in beta out-of-frame sequences because the signal-to-noise ratio was lowered by fewer shared sequences. Out-of-frame TCR alpha sharing in monozygotic twins was systematically underestimated by recombination models, whereas sharing between unrelated individuals was in agreement with the recombination models. Invariant T cells such as MAIT and iNKT could partly confound zero-insertion analyses, although diverse VJ usage argued against such confounding for most clonotypes. Fewer insertions were carried by abundant cord blood beta clonotypes; a weaker similar trend was observed in young adult naive repertoires, while no such trend was observed in memory repertoires.

Library generation was performed with 5' RACE. This sample was sequenced with an Illumina HiSeq 2000. Template switching added a universal primer binding site, and the final cDNA carried a unique molecular identifier that allowed TCR cDNA molecules to be counted accurately. First-strand cDNA for TCR alpha and beta chains was synthesized from specific primers in the conserved constant-segment region. To control for contamination, each cDNA library was double barcoded with a SMART-Mk sample barcode plus Illumina barcodes. Two successive PCR steps introduced TruSeq adapter sequences along with Illumina sample barcodes. The Illumina HiSeq platform was used with custom primers to sequence TCR alpha and beta cDNA libraries. On the study's bioinformatics: Unique molecular identifiers were extracted from raw reads with MiGEC, and CDR3 positions were determined with MiXCR. For each individual, recombination models were inferred using an EM algorithm with the repgenHMM and IGoR tools. Shared clonotype analysis was performed with the tcR package in R, normalizing sharing by the product of cloneset sizes. To study raw recombination without the effects of thymic and clonal selection, out-of-frame nonproductive sequences were analyzed. TCRdb reprocessed the public reads (quality trimming at Q25 with fastp, clone calling with MiXCR) and kept in-frame beta chains. CDR3 protein duplicates are merged, each entry listing the most common genes and DNA. The V and J calls follow TCRdb's processing rather than the paper's. Within this sample are 350,000 or so distinct CDR3 sequences, with about 10% of them counted one time only. The ten largest make up roughly 8.7% of the sample.

The CDR3 numbers 17 residues from cysteine through phenylalanine. The entry retains the CDR3 DNA only, 51 bases that are in frame from base 1. V lost 6 bases and J lost 3 bases, and the count of bases not matched to a germline gene is 12. The CDR1 and CDR2 encoded by the germline V gene are SGDLS and YYNGEE. As regards this clonotype: The antigen it binds to is not known. No per-base quality is available; no much larger clone lies one base away.

Every donor was a healthy Caucasian. The study also sequenced three unrelated non-twin adults: a male aged 18 to 29, a male aged 50 to 60 and a female aged 50 to 60. Using Miltenyi CD45RO+ enrichment and human naive T-cell isolation kits, memory (CD45RO+) and naive T cells were isolated from PBMC. The sequenced material came from naive T cells sorted from blood. The intended sense of this specimen's cell subset or site label: cells isolated with a human naive T-cell isolation kit. The chain is encoded by TRBV9 joined to TRBJ2-2, and TRBD2 matches 9 of the central bases. The receptor's source is a woman aged 45-65 years in good health. CDR3 reads: CASNGEVAGVDTGELFF. Read as DNA, the sequence is TGTGCCAGCAACGGGGAGGTAGCGGGAGTTGACACCGGGGAGCTGTTTTTT.